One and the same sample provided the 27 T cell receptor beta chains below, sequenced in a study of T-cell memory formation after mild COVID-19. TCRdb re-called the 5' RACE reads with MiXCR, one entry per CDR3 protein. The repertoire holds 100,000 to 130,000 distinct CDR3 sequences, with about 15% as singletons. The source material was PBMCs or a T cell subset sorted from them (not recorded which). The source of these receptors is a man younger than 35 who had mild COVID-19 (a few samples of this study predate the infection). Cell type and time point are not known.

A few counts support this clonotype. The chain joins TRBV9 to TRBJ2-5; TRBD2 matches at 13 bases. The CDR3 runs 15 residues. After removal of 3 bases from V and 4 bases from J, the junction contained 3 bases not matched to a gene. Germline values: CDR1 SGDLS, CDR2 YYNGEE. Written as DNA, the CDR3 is TGTGCCAGCAGCGGTCGACTAGCGGGGGGAGAGACCCAGTACTTC. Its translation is CASSGRLAGGETQYF. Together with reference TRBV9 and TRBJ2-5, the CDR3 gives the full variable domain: DSGVTQTPKHLITATGQRVTLRCSPRSGDLSVYWYQQSLDQGLQFLIQYYNGEERAKGNILERFSAQQFPDLHSELNLSSLELGDSALYFCASSGRLAGGETQYFGPGTRLLVL.

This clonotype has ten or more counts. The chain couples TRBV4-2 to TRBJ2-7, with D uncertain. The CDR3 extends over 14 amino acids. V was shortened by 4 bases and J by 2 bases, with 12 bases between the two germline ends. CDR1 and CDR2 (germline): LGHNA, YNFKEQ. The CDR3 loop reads CASSPPGRPYEQYF. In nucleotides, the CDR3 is TGTGCCAGCAGCCCCCCGGGCAGACCCTACGAGCAGTACTTC.

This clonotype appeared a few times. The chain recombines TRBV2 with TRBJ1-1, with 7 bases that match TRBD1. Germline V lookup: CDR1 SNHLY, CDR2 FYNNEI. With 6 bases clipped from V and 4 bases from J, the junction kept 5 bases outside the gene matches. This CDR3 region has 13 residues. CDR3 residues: CASRRTGFTEAFF. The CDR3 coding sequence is TGTGCCAGCAGGAGGACAGGCTTCACTGAAGCTTTCTTT.

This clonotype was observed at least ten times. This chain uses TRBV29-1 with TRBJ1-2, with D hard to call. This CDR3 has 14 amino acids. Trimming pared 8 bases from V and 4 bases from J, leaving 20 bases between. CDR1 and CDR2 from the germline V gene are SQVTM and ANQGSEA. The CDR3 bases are TGCAGCTCCAAAAGGGTTTCGAGTTTCTATGGCTACACCTTC. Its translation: CSSKRVSSFYGYTF.

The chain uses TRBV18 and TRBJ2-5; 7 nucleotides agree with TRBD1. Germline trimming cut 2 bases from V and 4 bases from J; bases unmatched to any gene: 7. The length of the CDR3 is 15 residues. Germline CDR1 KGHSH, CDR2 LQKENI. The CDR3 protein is CASSPGGDRVETQYF. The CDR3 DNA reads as TGTGCCAGCTCACCAGGGGGCGACAGGGTAGAGACCCAGTACTTC.

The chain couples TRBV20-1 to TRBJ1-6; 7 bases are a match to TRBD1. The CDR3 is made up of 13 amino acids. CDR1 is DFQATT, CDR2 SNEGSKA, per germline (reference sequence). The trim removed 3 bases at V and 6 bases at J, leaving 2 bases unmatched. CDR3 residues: CSARGQINSPLHF. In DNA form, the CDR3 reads TGCAGTGCTAGGGGACAGATTAATTCACCCCTCCACTTT.

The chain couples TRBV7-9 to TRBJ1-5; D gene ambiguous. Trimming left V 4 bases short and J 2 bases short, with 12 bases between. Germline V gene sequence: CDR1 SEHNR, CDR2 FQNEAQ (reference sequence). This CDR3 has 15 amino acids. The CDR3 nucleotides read TGTGCCAGCAGCTCCGCGCCGGGCGGCAATCAGCCCCAGCATTTT. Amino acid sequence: CASSSAPGGNQPQHF.

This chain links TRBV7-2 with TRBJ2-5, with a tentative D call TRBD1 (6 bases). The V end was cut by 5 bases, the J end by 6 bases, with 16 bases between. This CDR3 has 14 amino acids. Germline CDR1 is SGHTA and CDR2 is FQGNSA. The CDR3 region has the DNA TGTGCCAGCAGCCCAGGGGCTAGTGGCCAGACCCAGTACTTC. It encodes CASSPGASGQTQYF.

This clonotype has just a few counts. The CDR3 nucleotides read TGTGCCAGCAGCAAGGCTCCGGGACACTACACCGGGGAGCTGTTTTTT. Its protein is CASSKAPGHYTGELFF. The chain employs TRBV5-4 and TRBJ2-2, with a possible D match to TRBD1 (6 bases). The CDR3 consists of 16 residues. Germline CDR1 SGHNT, CDR2 YYREEE (reference sequence). The ends were cut back, 4 bases at V and 3 bases at J, with 16 bases in the middle.

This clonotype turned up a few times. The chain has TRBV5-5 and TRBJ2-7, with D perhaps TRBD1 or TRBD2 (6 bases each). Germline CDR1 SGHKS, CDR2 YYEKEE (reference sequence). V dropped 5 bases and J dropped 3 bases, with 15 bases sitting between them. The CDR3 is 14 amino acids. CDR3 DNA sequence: TGTGCCAGCAGGCGTGCGGGACAAATCTACGAGCAGTACGTC. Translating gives CASRRAGQIYEQYV.

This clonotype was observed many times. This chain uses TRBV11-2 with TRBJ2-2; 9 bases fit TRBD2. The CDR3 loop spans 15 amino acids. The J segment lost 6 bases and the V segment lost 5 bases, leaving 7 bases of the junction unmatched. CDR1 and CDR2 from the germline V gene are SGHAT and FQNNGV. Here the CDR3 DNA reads TGTGCCAGCAGCGTTCCGGGACTAGCCCCCGGGGAGCTGTTTTTT. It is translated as CASSVPGLAPGELFF.

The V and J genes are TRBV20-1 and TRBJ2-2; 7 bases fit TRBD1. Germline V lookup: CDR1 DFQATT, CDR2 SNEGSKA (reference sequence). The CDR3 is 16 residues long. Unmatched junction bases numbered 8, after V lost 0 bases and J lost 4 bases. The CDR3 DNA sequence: TGCAGTGCTAGAGATCTTCGACAGGGATTCACCGGGGAGCTGTTTTTT. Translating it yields CSARDLRQGFTGELFF.

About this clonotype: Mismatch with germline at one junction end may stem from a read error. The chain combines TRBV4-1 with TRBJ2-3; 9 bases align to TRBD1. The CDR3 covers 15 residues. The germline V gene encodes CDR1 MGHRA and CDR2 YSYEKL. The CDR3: CARSHQTGGIDTQYF. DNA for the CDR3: TGCGCCAGAAGCCACCAGACAGGGGGTATAGATACGCAGTATTTT.

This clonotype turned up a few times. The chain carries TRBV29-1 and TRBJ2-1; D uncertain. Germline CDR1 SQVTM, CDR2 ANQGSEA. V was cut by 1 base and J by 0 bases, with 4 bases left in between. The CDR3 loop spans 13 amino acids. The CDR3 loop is CSVEAYSYNEQFF. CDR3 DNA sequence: TGCAGCGTTGAAGCGTACTCCTACAATGAGCAGTTCTTC.

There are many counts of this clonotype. CDR3 amino acids: CSVERSGRGTDTQYF. DNA of the CDR3: TGCAGCGTTGAAAGGAGCGGGAGGGGGACAGATACGCAGTATTTT. The chain links TRBV29-1 to TRBJ2-3, with 10 positions matching TRBD2. Per the germline V gene, CDR1 is SQVTM and CDR2 is ANQGSEA. Losses at the gene ends were 2 bases for V and 3 bases for J; bases not matched to a gene: 5. The CDR3 consists of 15 residues.

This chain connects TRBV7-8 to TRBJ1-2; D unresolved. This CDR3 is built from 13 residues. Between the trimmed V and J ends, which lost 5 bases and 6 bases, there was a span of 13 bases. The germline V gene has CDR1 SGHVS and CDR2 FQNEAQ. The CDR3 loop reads CASSRRSLDGYTF. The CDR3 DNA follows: TGTGCCAGCAGCCGTAGGTCCCTGGATGGCTACACCTTC.

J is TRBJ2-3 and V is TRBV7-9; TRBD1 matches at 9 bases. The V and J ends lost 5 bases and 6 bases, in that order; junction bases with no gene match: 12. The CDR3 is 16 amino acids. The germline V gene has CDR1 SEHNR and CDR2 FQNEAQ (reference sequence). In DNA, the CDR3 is TGTGCCAGCAGCGTATCCGGGACAGGGAAGGGGGATACGCAGTATTTT. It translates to CASSVSGTGKGDTQYF.

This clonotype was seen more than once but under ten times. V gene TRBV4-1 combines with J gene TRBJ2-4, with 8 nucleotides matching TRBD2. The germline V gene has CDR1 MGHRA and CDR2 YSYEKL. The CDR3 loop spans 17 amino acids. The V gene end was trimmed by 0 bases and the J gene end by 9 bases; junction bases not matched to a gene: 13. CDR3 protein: CASSQESGAGVLGIQYF. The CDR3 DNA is TGCGCCAGCAGCCAAGAAAGCGGAGCGGGGGTGCTCGGCATTCAGTACTTC.

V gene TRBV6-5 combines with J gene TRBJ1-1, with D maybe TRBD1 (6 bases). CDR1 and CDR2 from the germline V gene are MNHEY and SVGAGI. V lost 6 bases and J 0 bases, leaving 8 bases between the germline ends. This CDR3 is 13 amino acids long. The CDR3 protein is CASSYRVNTEAFF. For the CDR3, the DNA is TGTGCCAGCAGCTACAGGGTGAACACTGAAGCTTTCTTT.

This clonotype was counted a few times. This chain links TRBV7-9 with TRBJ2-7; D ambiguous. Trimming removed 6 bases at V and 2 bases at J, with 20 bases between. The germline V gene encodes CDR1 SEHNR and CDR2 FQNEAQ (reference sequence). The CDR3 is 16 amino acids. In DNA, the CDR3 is TGTGCCAGCAGTTCCACAGCCCTTGTCCCCACCTACGAGCAGTACGTC. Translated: CASSSTALVPTYEQYV.

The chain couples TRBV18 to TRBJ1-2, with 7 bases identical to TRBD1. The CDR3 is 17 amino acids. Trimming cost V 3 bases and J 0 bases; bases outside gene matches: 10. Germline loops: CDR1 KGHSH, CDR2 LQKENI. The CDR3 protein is CASSPPLRDRANYGYTF. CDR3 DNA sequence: TGTGCCAGCTCACCGCCGCTCAGGGACAGAGCTAACTATGGCTACACCTTC.

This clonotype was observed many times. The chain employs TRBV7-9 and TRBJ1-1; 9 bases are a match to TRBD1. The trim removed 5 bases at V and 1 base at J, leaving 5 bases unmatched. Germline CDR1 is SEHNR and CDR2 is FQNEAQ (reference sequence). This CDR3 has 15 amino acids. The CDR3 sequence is CASSPGTGRNTEAFF. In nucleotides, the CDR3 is TGTGCCAGCAGCCCCGGGACAGGGAGGAACACTGAAGCTTTCTTT.

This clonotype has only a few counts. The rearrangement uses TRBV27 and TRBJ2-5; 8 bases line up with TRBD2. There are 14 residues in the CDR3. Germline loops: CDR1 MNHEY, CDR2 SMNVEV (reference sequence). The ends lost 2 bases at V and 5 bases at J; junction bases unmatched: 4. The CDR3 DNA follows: TGTGCCAGCAGTTTAAGAGCGGGGGAGGAGACCCAGTACTTC. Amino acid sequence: CASSLRAGEETQYF.

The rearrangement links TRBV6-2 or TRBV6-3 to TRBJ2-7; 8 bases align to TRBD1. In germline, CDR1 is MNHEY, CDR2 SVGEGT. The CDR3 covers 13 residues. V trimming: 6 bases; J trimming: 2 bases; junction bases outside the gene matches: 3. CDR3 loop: CASSLTGAYEQYV. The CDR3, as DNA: TGTGCCAGCAGCCTGACAGGGGCCTACGAGCAGTACGTC.

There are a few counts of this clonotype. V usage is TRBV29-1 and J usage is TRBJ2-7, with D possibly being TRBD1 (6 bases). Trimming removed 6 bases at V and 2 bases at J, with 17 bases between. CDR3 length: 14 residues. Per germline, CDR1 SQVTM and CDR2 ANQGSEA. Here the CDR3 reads CSVRGQGSPYEQYF. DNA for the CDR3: TGCAGCGTCCGAGGTCAGGGGTCACCCTACGAGCAGTACTTC.

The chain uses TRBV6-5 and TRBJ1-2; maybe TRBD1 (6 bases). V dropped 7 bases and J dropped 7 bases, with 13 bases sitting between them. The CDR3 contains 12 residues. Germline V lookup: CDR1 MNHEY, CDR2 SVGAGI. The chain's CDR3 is CASTDTGSGYTF. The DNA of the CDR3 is TGTGCCAGCACCGACACAGGGAGTGGCTACACCTTC.

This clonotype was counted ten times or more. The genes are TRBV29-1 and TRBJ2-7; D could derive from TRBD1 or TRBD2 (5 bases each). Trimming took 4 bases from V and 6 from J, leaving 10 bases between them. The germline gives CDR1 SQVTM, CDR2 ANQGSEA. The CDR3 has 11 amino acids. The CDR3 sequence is CSVASGAEQYF. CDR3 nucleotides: TGCAGCGTTGCCTCCGGGGCCGAGCAGTACTTC.